What follows are 4 T cell receptor beta chains derived from one specimen sequenced in a study of T cell responses to AZD1222 COVID-19 vaccine. Profiling relied on immunoSEQ multiplex PCR, and the TCRdb table lists in-frame clones only, not all of them. The sample lists roughly 140,000 clones; approximately 87% were seen once. Here the sequenced sample was peripheral blood, taken 28 days after the second AZD1222 dose. The receptors originated from an adult who received the AZD1222 COVID-19 vaccine.

The V gene is TRBV28, the J gene TRBJ1-4; D remains unclear. V was pared by 9 bases and J by 0 bases, with 17 bases between. The CDR3 has 16 residues. The germline V gene encodes CDR1 MDHEN and CDR2 SYDVKM. The CDR3 loop is CASTIGGSPTNEKLFF. The CDR3 nucleotides read TGTGCCAGTACCATAGGCGGGTCTCCAACTAATGAAAAACTGTTTTTT.

The chain uses TRBV7-3 and TRBJ2-1; D possibly corresponds to TRBD1 (5 bases). CDR1 and CDR2 (germline): SGHTA, FQGTGA. The V end was cut by 5 bases, the J end by 4 bases, with 18 bases between. The CDR3 is 16 residues long. CDR3 loop: CASSPSPDTGYNEQFF. The CDR3 DNA reads as TGTGCCAGCAGCCCGTCCCCGGACACCGGGTACAATGAGCAGTTCTTC. Combining the CDR3 with reference TRBV7-3 and TRBJ2-1 gives the whole variable domain GAGVSQTPSNKVTEKGKYVELRCDPISGHTALYWYRQSLGQGPEFLIYFQGTGAADDSGLPNDRFFAVRPEGSVSTLKIQRTERGDSAVYLCASSPSPDTGYNEQFFGPGTRLTVL.

The genes are TRBV7-9 and TRBJ1-1, with no clear D. The length of the CDR3 is 18 residues. The germline V and J ends were trimmed by 1 base and 2 bases, with 20 bases remaining between them. CDR1 and CDR2 from the germline V gene are SEHNR and FQNEAQ (reference sequence). The CDR3 DNA sequence: TGTGCCAGCAGCTTAGTAGGTAGTAGGCGCCGTGGTAACACTGAAGCTTTCTTT. Its protein is CASSLVGSRRRGNTEAFF.

This clone was recorded a few times. This chain links TRBV6-5 with TRBJ1-5; possible D gene TRBD1, 6 bases. This CDR3 has 12 residues. V shed 6 bases and J shed 5 bases, with 8 bases lying between them. Germline loops: CDR1 MNHEY, CDR2 SVGAGI. CDR3 coding DNA: TGTGCCAGCAGCAGGGGCGATCAGCCCCAGCATTTT. Its translation is CASSRGDQPQHF.